Following are 27 T cell receptor beta chains from one sample sequenced in a study of T cells in women clearing cervical HPV infection. Generated by immunoSEQ multiplex PCR, the TCRdb table keeps only in-frame clones and is missing some. This sample contains around 31,000 clones. Sequencing was performed on blood buffy coat. Every receptor here comes from a woman between 18 and 75 years old with a cervical HPV16 infection that either progressed to CIN3+ or cleared (not recorded which).

Comments on this clone: The read ends 3 residues early relative to the CDR3; the germline J gene fills the gap. V usage is TRBV10-3 and J usage is TRBJ1-5, with D possibly being TRBD1 (6 bases). Germline CDR1 ENHRY, CDR2 SYGVKD. The CDR3 is made up of 14 amino acids. The V end was cut by 2 bases, the J end by 6 bases, with 11 bases between. CDR3 protein: CAISEAQGIQPQHF. The covered CDR3 bases are TGTGCCATCAGTGAGGCTCAGGGGATTCAGCCC.

As concerns this clone: The DNA ends 3 residues before the CDR3 does, and the rest of the CDR3 is filled in from the germline J gene. This rearrangement joins TRBV2 to TRBJ1-5; D is unresolved. The CDR3 sequence is 14 residues long. Trimming cost V 1 base and J 4 bases, with 8 bases left between them. Germline lookup yields CDR1 SNHLY and CDR2 FYNNEI. CDR3: CASSEGRVNQPQHF. The sequenced part of the CDR3 DNA is TGTGCCAGCAGTGAAGGGCGGGTGAATCAGCCC.

As regards this clone: The read falls 3 residues short of the CDR3 end, and the missing part is taken from the germline J gene. The V gene is TRBV5-1, the J gene TRBJ2-1; 7 positions match TRBD1. The CDR3 has 16 amino acids. Germline V CDR1 and CDR2: SGHRS, YFSETQ. Trimming cost V 1 base and J 8 bases; bases outside gene matches: 12. CDR3: CASSLTSRQGLYEQFF. CDR3 bases read: TGCGCCAGCAGCTTGACATCCAGACAGGGTCTGTATGAG.

A remark on this clone: The read finishes 3 residues shy of the CDR3 end, and the germline J gene is used to complete it. The genes are TRBV2 and TRBJ1-1; D remains ambiguous. This CDR3 is 10 amino acids long. Germline assignment: CDR1 SNHLY and CDR2 FYNNEI. V lost 4 bases and J 6 bases, leaving 3 bases between the germline ends. Partial CDR3 DNA: TGTGCCAGCAGTGTCTCTGAA. This codes for CASSVSE. The entire CDR3 reads CASSVSEAFF.

Turning to this clone: The read falls 3 residues short of the CDR3 end, and the missing part is taken from the germline J gene. V usage is TRBV30 and J usage is TRBJ2-5; tentatively, D is TRBD2 (5 bases). Trimming left V 0 bases short and J 4 bases short, with 15 bases between. Germline CDR1 GTSNPN, CDR2 SVGIG (reference sequence). CDR3 length: 15 amino acids. CDR3 region: CAWSVRGRSLETQYF. The covered CDR3 bases are TGTGCCTGGAGTGTACGGGGTCGGAGTCTAGAGACC.

Details on this clone: The read halts 3 residues ahead of the CDR3 end, with the missing end drawn from the germline J gene. V is TRBV20-1 and J is TRBJ1-1; possibly TRBD1 for D (5 bases). CDR1 is DFQATT, CDR2 SNEGSKA, per germline (reference sequence). The CDR3 runs 14 residues. The sequenced part of the CDR3 DNA is TGCAGTGCTAGAGTGGAGGGGCTGTCCCAAGGG. The encoded protein is CSARVEGLSQG. The whole CDR3 is CSARVEGLSQGAFF.

Comments on this clone: The sequence runs out 3 residues before the end of the CDR3; the remainder is reconstructed from the germline J gene. The chain couples TRBV6-2 or TRBV6-3 to TRBJ2-2; D ambiguous. CDR1 and CDR2 (germline): MNHEY, SVGEGT. The CDR3 contains 14 residues. V dropped 0 bases and J dropped 6 bases, with 8 bases sitting between them. The chain's CDR3 is CASSYSLEPGELFF. Incomplete CDR3 DNA: TGTGCCAGCAGTTACTCTCTAGAACCCGGGGAG.

Turning to this clone: The read ends 3 residues before the CDR3 terminus; that terminus is restored from the germline J gene. The chain joins TRBV12-5 to TRBJ2-6; 7 bases fit TRBD1. The V and J ends lost 6 bases and 2 bases, in that order; junction bases with no gene match: 4. Germline-derived CDR1 and CDR2 are LGHNT and FRNRAP. The CDR3 extends over 15 amino acids. The chain's CDR3 is CASGEDRAGANVLTF. Incomplete CDR3 DNA: TGTGCTAGTGGCGAAGACAGGGCTGGGGCCAACGTC.

Turning to this clone: The missing CDR3 end, 3 residues past where the read stops, is filled in from the germline J gene. The gene calls are TRBV20-1 and TRBJ1-2; the match to TRBD1 covers 7 bases. Trimming removed 1 base from V and 7 bases from J; junction bases left unmatched: 3. Germline V gene lookup returns CDR1 DFQATT and CDR2 SNEGSKA (reference sequence). CDR3 length equals 12 residues. The CDR3 loop is CSARVGGGGYTF. CDR3 bases read: TGCAGTGCTAGAGTAGGGGGCGGTGGC.

Concerning this clone: The read stops 3 residues short of the end of the CDR3; the missing end is completed from the germline J gene. The chain recombines TRBV2 with TRBJ1-2, with D unresolved. This CDR3 is built from 13 residues. CDR1 is SNHLY and CDR2 is FYNNEI in the germline V gene. The chain's CDR3 is CASRADPGYDYTF. The covered CDR3 bases are TGTGCCAGCAGGGCGGACCCGGGGTACGAC.

About this clone itself: The read ends 3 residues shy of where the CDR3 ends; the end is completed using the germline J gene. The gene calls are TRBV12-5 and TRBJ2-4; 15 bases align to TRBD2. The CDR3 length is 17 residues. The V gene's germline CDR1 is LGHNT and CDR2 FRNRAP. The CDR3 is CASGVGTSGGYQETQYF. CDR3 bases read: TGTGCTAGTGGTGTCGGGACTAGCGGGGGGTACCAAGAGACT.

As concerns this clone: The CDR3 end is not reached by the read, which stops 3 residues before it; the germline J gene fills it in. V is TRBV18 and J is TRBJ1-1, with TRBD1 matching over 12 bases. The trim removed 6 bases at V and 1 base at J, leaving 15 bases unmatched. The germline V gene encodes CDR1 KGHSH and CDR2 LQKENI. This CDR3 has 19 amino acids. The CDR3: CASSRDRGRDRHGNTEAFF. CDR3 DNA, as far as it was read: TGTGCCAGCTCCCGGGACAGGGGGCGCGATAGACATGGGAACACTGAA.

The CDR3 bases that were read are TGTGCCAGCGTCTGGGCAGGGAGGAAGGATGGC. Translation gives CASVWAGRKDG. In full, the CDR3 reads CASVWAGRKDGYTF. J is TRBJ1-2 and V is TRBV2; the D gene is possibly TRBD1 (5 bases). Read data end 3 residues before the CDR3 end; the end is taken from the germline J gene. The CDR3 loop spans 14 amino acids. V was pared by 8 bases and J by 6 bases, with 19 bases between. CDR1 and CDR2 from the germline V gene are SNHLY and FYNNEI.

In regard to this clone: The read finishes 3 residues shy of the CDR3 end, and the germline J gene is used to complete it. Other DNA sequences within the sample encode an identical CDR3. The rearrangement joins TRBV19 to TRBJ1-3; D gene ambiguous. The CDR3 has 14 residues. V lost 6 bases and J 1 base, leaving 10 bases between the germline ends. CDR1 is LNHDA, CDR2 SQIVND, per germline (reference sequence). CDR3 DNA, as far as it was read: TGTGCCAGTAGGCCTCGAGGGTCTGGAAACACC. This sequence encodes CASRPRGSGNT. The entire CDR3 protein is CASRPRGSGNTIYF. The full variable domain, its missing parts supplied by reference TRBV19 and TRBJ1-3, is DGGITQSPKYLFRKEGQNVTLSCEQNLNHDAMYWYRQDPGQGLRLIYYSQIVNDFQKGDIAEGYSVSREKKESFPLTVTSAQKNPTAFYLCASRPRGSGNTIYFGEGSWLTVV.

A word on this clone: A junction boundary mismatches the germline segment, possibly from a read error. In the same sample, other DNA sequences code for this CDR3. The DNA read from the CDR3 is TGTGCCAGTAGCTTGACTGGACTAGCGGGAAAGACC. Translating it yields CASSLTGLAGKT. The whole CDR3 sequence reads CASSLTGLAGKTQYF. The chain employs TRBV7-9 and TRBJ2-5, with 12 positions matching TRBD2. The read terminates 3 residues before the CDR3 end, so the remaining end is supplied by the germline J gene. This CDR3 is 15 amino acids long. Germline CDR1 SEHNR, CDR2 FQNEAQ (reference sequence). The full variable domain, in which reference TRBV7-9 and TRBJ2-5 provide the parts outside the CDR3, is DTGVSQNPRHKITKRGQNVTFRCDPISEHNRLYWYRQTLGQGPEFLTYFQNEAQLEKSRLLSDRFSAERPKGSFSTLEIQRTEQGDSAMYLCASSLTGLAGKTQYFGPGTRLLVL.

The DNA read from the CDR3 is TGTGCCAGCAGTGGGAGGGGTTCCTACAATGAG. Amino acid sequence: CASSGRGSYNE. The entire CDR3 protein is CASSGRGSYNEQFF. The rearrangement links TRBV6-1 to TRBJ2-1, with a possible D match to TRBD2 (6 bases). Read sequence stops 3 residues before the CDR3 end, and the germline J gene provides the missing end. The germline V gene encodes CDR1 MNHNS and CDR2 SASEGT. Trimming removed 4 bases from V and 1 base from J, with 8 bases in between. This CDR3 has 14 amino acids.

A note on this clone: Coverage ceases 3 residues before the CDR3 finishes, and the germline J gene fills in the end. V gene TRBV6-2 or TRBV6-3 combines with J gene TRBJ1-5, with D tentatively TRBD1 (6 bases). This CDR3 spans 14 amino acids. Trimming took off 1 base at V and 7 bases at J, with 11 bases between the two ends. Germline V gives CDR1 MNHEY, CDR2 SVGEGT. The DNA read from the CDR3 is TGTGCCAGCAGTTACTTCAGGGGCGGGCAGCCC. Amino acid sequence: CASSYFRGGQP. The whole CDR3 sequence reads CASSYFRGGQPQHF.

With regard to this clone: The CDR3 end lies 3 residues beyond the end of the read and is filled in from the germline J gene. The genes are TRBV19 and TRBJ2-2, with D possibly TRBD1 on 5 matching bases. The CDR3 length is 14 residues. Germline lookup yields CDR1 LNHDA and CDR2 SQIVND (reference sequence). CDR3 residues: CASSTRSGANVLFF. CDR3 bases read: TGTGCCAGTAGTACTCGTTCTGGGGCCAACGTG.

On this clone: Read sequence stops 3 residues before the CDR3 end, and the germline J gene provides the missing end. The rearrangement uses TRBV7-8 and TRBJ1-3, with D hard to call. The CDR3 loop spans 14 amino acids. The ends were cut back, 8 bases at V and 0 bases at J, with 11 bases in the middle. Germline V gene sequence: CDR1 SGHVS, CDR2 FQNEAQ. The CDR3 is CASGIYSSGNTIYF. CDR3 DNA, as far as it was read: TGTGCCAGCGGTATATACAGCTCTGGAAACACC.

About this clone: Read sequence stops 3 residues before the CDR3 end, and the germline J gene provides the missing end. Distinct nucleotide sequences in the sample also encode this CDR3. This rearrangement joins TRBV5-1 to TRBJ1-3; tentatively, D is TRBD1 (6 bases). Per the germline V gene, CDR1 is SGHRS and CDR2 is YFSETQ. Trimming pared 4 bases from V and 4 bases from J, leaving 9 bases between. The CDR3 covers 13 residues. The CDR3 DNA, read in part, is TGCGCCAGCAGCACCGGACAGGGAAACACC. It encodes CASSTGQGNT. The complete CDR3 sequence is CASSTGQGNTIYF.

With respect to this clone: The CDR3 is cut off 3 residues early in the read; its end comes from the germline J gene. V is TRBV12-5 and J is TRBJ1-5, with a possible D match to TRBD1 (5 bases). The CDR3 totals 14 residues. Germline assignment: CDR1 LGHNT and CDR2 FRNRAP. V lost 2 bases and J lost 6, with 11 bases in between. Here the CDR3 reads CASGLPGNTQPQHF. CDR3 bases read: TGTGCTAGTGGTTTGCCAGGGAATACTCAGCCC.

In the case of this clone: From the germline J gene comes the end of the CDR3, since the read stops 3 residues before it. The V and J genes are TRBV15 and TRBJ1-2; 10 bases are shared with TRBD1. CDR3 length equals 14 residues. CDR1 and CDR2 from the germline V gene are LNHNV and YYDKDF (reference sequence). The covered CDR3 bases are TGTGCCACCAGCAAGGACAGGGGGTTAGGAAGC. It yields the protein CATSKDRGLGS. The entire CDR3 protein is CATSKDRGLGSYTF.

With respect to this clone: The CDR3 end is not reached by the read, which stops 3 residues before it; the germline J gene fills it in. The chain carries TRBV6-2 or TRBV6-3 and TRBJ2-1; 9 bases are a match to TRBD2. V lost 6 bases to trimming and J lost 6 bases; unmatched junction nucleotides: 12. This CDR3 contains 16 residues. Per germline, CDR1 MNHEY and CDR2 SVGEGT. The CDR3 sequence: CASRRPASGARNEQFF. The CDR3 bases that were read are TGTGCCAGCAGACGACCTGCTAGCGGGGCCCGCAATGAG.

Comments on this clone: Read data end 3 residues before the CDR3 end; the end is taken from the germline J gene. V gene TRBV5-1 combines with J gene TRBJ2-1, with 10 nucleotides matching TRBD2. The junction had 0 bases not matched to a gene; V was cut back by 3 bases and J by 0 bases. CDR1 and CDR2 from the germline V gene are SGHRS and YFSETQ. This CDR3 is built from 15 residues. The sequenced part of the CDR3 DNA is TGCGCCAGCAGCTCTAGCGGGAGCTCCTACAATGAG. It specifies CASSSSGSSYNE. The full CDR3 protein is CASSSSGSSYNEQFF.

CDR3 in amino acids: CASSLETDFYGQYF. The CDR3 bases that were read are TGTGCCAGCAGCTTAGAAACTGATTTCTATGGT. The J gene is TRBJ2-4, the V gene TRBV7-9, with no clear D. The CDR3 is cut off 3 residues early in the read; its end comes from the germline J gene. In germline, CDR1 is SEHNR, CDR2 FQNEAQ (reference sequence). The CDR3 has 14 amino acids.

As concerns this clone: The read comes to an end 3 residues before the CDR3 does, leaving the germline J gene to fill in the end. This sequence joins TRBV20-1 and TRBJ2-3; D is ambiguous. This CDR3 contains 11 residues. Germline values: CDR1 DFQATT, CDR2 SNEGSKA (reference sequence). The V end was cut by 7 bases, the J end by 1 base, with 6 bases between. Partial CDR3 DNA: TGCAGTGGGGCAGGCACAGATACG. Protein sequence: CSGAGTDT. The complete CDR3 reads CSGAGTDTQYF.

Worth noting for this clone: The read finishes 3 residues shy of the CDR3 end, and the germline J gene is used to complete it. The V gene is TRBV29-1, the J gene TRBJ1-2; D may be TRBD1 (5 bases). This CDR3 is built from 12 residues. Germline V gene sequence: CDR1 SQVTM, CDR2 ANQGSEA. The sequenced CDR3 bases are TGCAGCACAAACGAGGGGAGGAGCGGC. Residues: CSTNEGRSG. The complete CDR3 sequence is CSTNEGRSGYTF.